What follows are 6 T cell receptor beta chains derived from one specimen sequenced in a study of T cells in Graves' hyperthyroidism and ophthalmopathy (dated by TCRdb to the late 2010s). Receptor libraries were prepared by multiplex PCR. Sequencing took place on an Illumina HiSeq 2000. TCR beta CDR3 regions were amplified from RNA transcripts. For the first round of RT-PCR on the TCR CDR3, the HTBI primer set was used together with the Qiagen OneStep RT-PCR kit. TCRdb reanalyzed the raw reads on its own, using fastp at Q25 for trimming and MiXCR for clone calling, and kept in-frame beta chains. Every distinct CDR3 protein forms one entry, paired with its most common genes and DNA. This sample gives fewer than 850,000 distinct CDR3 sequences in total; around a sixth of them show up just once. The ten largest clones capture around 15% of the sample. The source material was blood. These receptors were obtained from a middle-aged man with Graves' hyperthyroidism.

The rearrangement joins TRBV24-1 to TRBJ2-3; tentatively, D is TRBD2 (7 bases). CDR1 and CDR2 (germline): KGHDR, SFDVKD. Trimming took 3 bases from V and 2 from J, leaving 17 bases between them. The CDR3 spans 17 residues. In nucleotides, the CDR3 is TGTGCCACCAGTGATGGCGATGGGGCGGGGGCCACAGATACGCAGTATTTT. Its protein is CATSDGDGAGATDTQYF.

The table lists this clonotype with many counts. The chain links TRBV20-1 to TRBJ2-5; a possible D gene is TRBD2 (5 bases). V gave up 6 bases and J gave up 3 bases, with 17 bases separating them. The V gene's germline CDR1 is DFQATT and CDR2 SNEGSKA (reference sequence). This CDR3 has 14 residues. CDR3 DNA sequence: TGCAGTGCCAATCCAGGATGGGGAGAAGAGACCCAGTACTTC. Protein sequence: CSANPGWGEETQYF.

Worth noting for this clonotype: An end of the junction differs from the germline gene, which may be a read error. This chain uses TRBV6-1 with TRBJ1-5, with D possibly matching TRBD1 (6 bases). The CDR3 is made up of 15 amino acids. Germline V CDR1 and CDR2: MNHNS, SASEGT. Here the CDR3 reads CASSEVGGGGQPQHF. The CDR3 nucleotides read TGTGCCAGCAGCGAAGTGGGGGGCGGTGGTCAGCCCCAGCATTTT.

This clonotype occurred a few times. V gene TRBV20-1 combines with J gene TRBJ2-2; no firm D call. The CDR3 extends over 15 amino acids. Germline V gives CDR1 DFQATT, CDR2 SNEGSKA (reference sequence). V was pared by 6 bases and J by 0 bases, with 14 bases between. The CDR3 spells CSAPEKRTNTGELFF. As DNA, the CDR3 is TGCAGTGCCCCCGAGAAGCGCACGAACACCGGGGAGCTGTTTTTT.

This clonotype was picked up a small number of times. Since a much larger clone is just one base distant, this may be a read error. The J gene is TRBJ2-3, the V gene TRBV5-5; no clear D gene. Trimming removed 2 bases from V and 2 bases from J, with 3 bases in between. The V gene's germline CDR1 is SGHKS and CDR2 YYEKEE (reference sequence). This CDR3 is 12 amino acids long. The CDR3 DNA reads TGTGCCAGCAGCTTCTACACAGATACGCAGTATTTT. Encoded protein: CASSFYTDTQYF.

This clonotype was seen once. The chain carries TRBV20-1 and TRBJ2-2, with D maybe TRBD2 (6 bases). The CDR3 is made up of 13 amino acids. Trimming shortened V by 6 bases and J by 6 bases, and 14 bases separated the two germline ends. Germline V gene lookup returns CDR1 DFQATT and CDR2 SNEGSKA (reference sequence). CDR3 nucleotides: TGCAGTGCCCGCCGGTGGGGGGCCGGGGAGCTGTTTTTT. Translation: CSARRWGAGELFF.